These 25 T cell receptor beta chains were sequenced from one sample in a study of blood T cell repertoires in COVID-19. Data came from immunoSEQ multiplex PCR; TCRdb stores just in-frame clones and leaves some out. The sample has tens of thousands of clones, over 85% seen once. The sequencing input was peripheral blood. The receptors here all came from a human donor in a cohort sampled during active COVID-19.

The V gene is TRBV4-2, the J gene TRBJ2-7; 7 nucleotides match TRBD2. Per germline, CDR1 LGHNA and CDR2 YNFKEQ. The CDR3 runs to 18 residues. V shed 0 bases, J shed 1 base, and the junction held 12 bases outside the gene matches. The CDR3 here is CASSQEIAGTHGSYEQYF. The CDR3 nucleotides are TGTGCCAGCAGCCAAGAGATAGCGGGTACTCACGGGTCCTACGAGCAGTACTTC.

V usage is TRBV27 and J usage is TRBJ2-1; D might be TRBD2 (8 bases). This CDR3 has 17 amino acids. Germline V gives CDR1 MNHEY, CDR2 SMNVEV (reference sequence). The V end lost 5 bases, the J end lost 8 bases, and 25 bases lay between the germline ends. In DNA form, the CDR3 reads TGTGCCAGCAGTCCCAACCTCGGGACTAGGGGGCAAGATGAGCAGTTCTTC. Encoded protein: CASSPNLGTRGQDEQFF.

The chain employs TRBV29-1 and TRBJ2-1, with 7 bases matching TRBD1. V shed 0 bases, J shed 9 bases, and the junction held 8 bases outside the gene matches. This CDR3 comprises 14 residues. The V gene's germline CDR1 is SQVTM and CDR2 ANQGSEA. The DNA of the CDR3 is TGCAGCGTTGAAGATTTTAACAGGGGCCCTGAGCAGTTCTTC. Encoded protein: CSVEDFNRGPEQFF.

The chain recombines TRBV4-1 with TRBJ1-2, with 7 bases lining up with TRBD1. V was clipped by 5 bases and J by 5 bases; unmatched bases: 11. This CDR3 comprises 15 residues. In germline, CDR1 is MGHRA, CDR2 YSYEKL. DNA for the CDR3: TGCGCCAGCAGCGGAGGGACAGTTAAGGAGTATGGCTACACCTTC. As protein: CASSGGTVKEYGYTF.

The rearrangement uses TRBV4-2 and TRBJ2-5; no reliable D call. Per the germline V gene, CDR1 is LGHNA and CDR2 is YNFKEQ. The CDR3 length is 16 residues. Trimming cost V 0 bases and J 2 bases, with 13 bases left between them. In nucleotides, the CDR3 is TGTGCCAGCAGCCAAGAACTTGTGGCTAGACAAGAGACCCAGTACTTC. This encodes CASSQELVARQETQYF.

The J gene is TRBJ2-3, the V gene TRBV29-1, with TRBD2 matching over 9 bases. The CDR3 sequence is 17 residues long. Looked up from germline, CDR1 is SQVTM and CDR2 is ANQGSEA. V was clipped by 1 base and J by 1 base; unmatched bases: 9. The CDR3 DNA follows: TGCAGCGTTGAAGGAGCGGGGGGTTCCTCTGGCACAGATACGCAGTATTTT. Translation gives CSVEGAGGSSGTDTQYF.

This clone was counted only a few times. The rearrangement uses TRBV10-3 and TRBJ2-3; 7 positions match TRBD2. Germline V gene data show CDR1 as ENHRY and CDR2 as SYGVKD. The ends lost 4 bases at V and 1 base at J; junction bases unmatched: 5. The CDR3 runs 15 residues. The CDR3 here is CAISGREAGTDTQYF. CDR3 nucleotide sequence: TGTGCCATCAGTGGACGGGAGGCGGGCACAGATACGCAGTATTTT.

This rearrangement joins TRBV28 to TRBJ2-1, with 8 bases fitting TRBD2. V dropped 7 bases and J dropped 2; count of bases not matched to a gene: 7. Germline V gene sequence: CDR1 MDHEN, CDR2 SYDVKM. This CDR3 is 15 amino acids long. The CDR3 loop reads CASNPRGGAYNEQFF. As DNA, the CDR3 is TGTGCCAGCAACCCTCGGGGGGGCGCCTACAATGAGCAGTTCTTC.

The chain recombines TRBV29-1 with TRBJ2-7, with 7 bases lining up with TRBD2. Germline V lookup: CDR1 SQVTM, CDR2 ANQGSEA. Germline trimming cut 1 base from V and 1 base from J; bases unmatched to any gene: 1. The CDR3 loop spans 13 amino acids. The CDR3, as DNA: TGCAGCGTTGAAGGGCGGGAGTCCTACGAGCAGTACTTC. Its protein is CSVEGRESYEQYF.

This clone was recorded once. The J gene is TRBJ2-1, the V gene TRBV27; possibly TRBD1 for D (6 bases). This CDR3 has 16 amino acids. V lost 7 bases and J 4 bases, leaving 20 bases between the germline ends. Germline CDR1 MNHEY, CDR2 SMNVEV (reference sequence). Written as DNA, the CDR3 is TGTGCCAGCACCTTCGACAGACGAGGGGGATACAATGAGCAGTTCTTC. The encoded protein is CASTFDRRGGYNEQFF.

This chain links TRBV11-2 with TRBJ1-2; 10 bases map to TRBD1. This CDR3 spans 19 amino acids. V dropped 7 bases and J dropped 6; count of bases not matched to a gene: 23. Germline CDR1 SGHAT, CDR2 FQNNGV. The CDR3 sequence: CASTPTPGGQGSTIDGYTF. In DNA, the CDR3 is TGTGCCAGCACCCCAACCCCTGGGGGACAGGGGTCTACTATTGATGGCTACACCTTC.

The chain has TRBV29-1 and TRBJ2-7; 9 bases align to TRBD1. The germline V gene has CDR1 SQVTM and CDR2 ANQGSEA. The CDR3 contains 15 residues. With 1 base clipped from V and 5 bases from J, the junction kept 9 bases outside the gene matches. In DNA form, the CDR3 reads TGCAGCGTTGAAGGTGAAGGGACAGGGTTTGACGAGCAGTACTTC. Amino acids: CSVEGEGTGFDEQYF.

The rearrangement links TRBV7-2 to TRBJ2-4, with 10 bases identical to TRBD2. The CDR3 totals 19 residues. The ends lost 4 bases at V and 10 bases at J; junction bases unmatched: 22. Germline V CDR1 and CDR2: SGHTA, FQGNSA. CDR3 residues: CASSSDRTSGNPPQWIQYF. As DNA, the CDR3 is TGTGCCAGCAGCTCAGATCGGACTAGCGGCAATCCCCCCCAATGGATTCAGTACTTC.

This clone has more than one count but fewer than ten. The gene calls are TRBV19 and TRBJ1-1; the match to TRBD1 covers 11 bases. V gave up 7 bases and J gave up 3 bases; unmatched junction bases: 7. The CDR3 sequence is 15 residues long. Germline V gene sequence: CDR1 LNHDA, CDR2 SQIVND (reference sequence). Here the CDR3 reads CASTRTGGSDTEAFF. As DNA, the CDR3 is TGTGCCAGTACCCGGACAGGGGGCAGCGACACTGAAGCTTTCTTT.

This chain joins TRBV7-9 and TRBJ2-5; the match to TRBD2 covers 12 bases. This CDR3 spans 17 amino acids. With V trimmed by 3 bases and J by 4 bases, 9 bases remained unmatched. Germline CDR1 SEHNR, CDR2 FQNEAQ (reference sequence). CDR3 nucleotides: TGTGCCAGCAGCTTTCCCCAGGGACTAGCGGGCGCAGAGACCCAGTACTTC. Its protein is CASSFPQGLAGAETQYF.

V and J are TRBV15 and TRBJ1-5; D perhaps matches TRBD1 (6 bases). The CDR3 has 12 amino acids. The V end lost 6 bases, the J end lost 5 bases, and 8 bases lay between the germline ends. The V gene's germline CDR1 is LNHNV and CDR2 YYDKDF (reference sequence). CDR3 bases: TGTGCCACCAGAACAGGGTATCAGCCCCAGCATTTT. This codes for CATRTGYQPQHF.

The V and J genes are TRBV19 and TRBJ2-2; 8 nucleotides match TRBD1. This CDR3 has 16 residues. CDR1 is LNHDA and CDR2 is SQIVND in the germline V gene (reference sequence). V lost 6 bases to trimming and J lost 6 bases; unmatched junction nucleotides: 12. CDR3 protein: CASSLSGGPLSGELFF. CDR3 in DNA: TGTGCCAGTAGCCTGTCAGGGGGCCCCTTGTCCGGGGAGCTGTTTTTT.

The rearrangement uses TRBV3-1 (or the pseudogene TRBV3-2) and TRBJ2-7; 10 bases are a match to TRBD2. Trimming at V came to 2 bases and at J to 2 bases, leaving 12 bases not matched to a gene. The CDR3 length is 18 residues. Germline CDR1 and CDR2: LGHDT and YNNKEL (reference sequence). The CDR3 coding sequence is TGTGCCAGCAGCCAAAACCGTCGACTAGCGGGTCCGCCCTACGAGCAGTACTTC. It encodes CASSQNRRLAGPPYEQYF.

This sequence joins TRBV11-2 and TRBJ2-5; 9 nucleotides match TRBD1. The CDR3 has 15 residues. From germline, CDR1 is SGHAT and CDR2 FQNNGV. V dropped 5 bases and J dropped 5; count of bases not matched to a gene: 9. CDR3 region: CASSQTGGLGETQYF. For the CDR3, the DNA is TGTGCCAGCAGCCAAACAGGGGGCCTCGGGGAGACCCAGTACTTC.

The chain joins TRBV7-9 to TRBJ2-7, with D maybe TRBD1 (5 bases). CDR3 length: 13 amino acids. Germline V lookup: CDR1 SEHNR, CDR2 FQNEAQ (reference sequence). The V gene lost 3 bases and the J gene lost 4 bases, with 10 bases spanning the gap. The CDR3 reads CASSFGREYEQYF. The CDR3 coding sequence is TGTGCCAGCAGCTTTGGCAGGGAATACGAGCAGTACTTC.

This chain links TRBV28 with TRBJ1-2; possibly TRBD1 for D (6 bases). Trimming left V 5 bases short and J 8 bases short, with 18 bases between. This CDR3 spans 14 amino acids. Germline V gene sequence: CDR1 MDHEN, CDR2 SYDVKM. CDR3 region: CASSIGQPVGGYTF. The CDR3 DNA sequence: TGTGCCAGCAGTATTGGACAGCCGGTCGGGGGCTACACCTTC.

V is TRBV6-5 and J is TRBJ2-1; 9 bases are shared with TRBD1. Germline CDR1 reads MNHEY; CDR2 reads SVGAGI. CDR3 length equals 14 residues. V gave up 2 bases and J gave up 6 bases; unmatched junction bases: 2. CDR3 in amino acids: CASSYRGQGNEQFF. The CDR3 DNA sequence: TGTGCCAGCAGTTACCGGGGACAGGGCAATGAGCAGTTCTTC.

The chain links TRBV3-1 (or the pseudogene TRBV3-2) to TRBJ2-7, with 7 bases matching TRBD2. The CDR3 is 16 residues long. Germline V gene data show CDR1 as LGHDT and CDR2 as YNNKEL (reference sequence). With 4 bases clipped from V and 5 bases from J, the junction kept 14 bases outside the gene matches. CDR3 residues: CASSRSARGVSHEQYF. The CDR3 DNA sequence: TGTGCCAGCAGCCGATCAGCCCGGGGGGTGTCCCACGAGCAGTACTTC.

J is TRBJ2-1 and V is TRBV28, with D maybe TRBD1 (7 bases). Germline CDR1 and CDR2: MDHEN and SYDVKM. The length of the CDR3 is 11 residues. Trimming removed 7 bases from V and 9 bases from J, with 10 bases in between. As DNA, the CDR3 is TGTGCCAGCACCCAGGGGGGTGAGCAGTTCTTC. Its translation: CASTQGGEQFF.

The chain joins TRBV7-9 to TRBJ2-2; possible D gene TRBD1, 5 bases. Germline CDR1 is SEHNR and CDR2 is FQNEAQ (reference sequence). This CDR3 region has 15 residues. V lost 5 bases and J 6 bases, leaving 16 bases between the germline ends. DNA of the CDR3: TGTGCCAGCAGCCATCTGGATAAAGGGGCCGGGGAGCTGTTTTTT. It encodes CASSHLDKGAGELFF.